A single sample gave rise to the 17 T cell receptor beta chains below, sequenced in a study of shared clonotypes between healthy human individuals. The assay was immunoSEQ multiplex PCR, and TCRdb's table has in-frame clones only and misses some. The sample gives approximately 720,000 clones, around 90% of which show up once; approximately 24% is in the top ten. Positively selected for CCR7, the CD45RO-negative cells used as naive CD8 cells excluded terminally differentiated effector memory CD45RA+ cells. The sequenced sample consisted of naive CD8+ T cells sorted from blood. The receptors originated from a man aged 30 to 45 in good health.

This clone was picked up a small number of times. This chain links TRBV5-4 with TRBJ2-2; the D is unclear. Trimming stripped 4 bases from V and 5 bases from J, with 9 bases between. The CDR3 has 13 amino acids. Germline assignment: CDR1 SGHNT and CDR2 YYREEE (reference sequence). The CDR3 DNA sequence: TGTGCCAGCAGCGACCCGCATACCGGGGAGCTGTTTTTT. Translating gives CASSDPHTGELFF.

The chain uses TRBV10-3 and TRBJ2-7; no clear D gene. The germline V gene has CDR1 ENHRY and CDR2 SYGVKD. The germline V and J ends were trimmed by 0 bases and 5 bases, with 14 bases remaining between them. This CDR3 has 15 amino acids. The CDR3 bases are TGTGCCATCAGTGAGTCGAAAACCGCAGGTAACGAGCAGTACTTC. Its protein is CAISESKTAGNEQYF.

A remark on this clone: Other DNA sequences in this sample translate to the same CDR3. The chain carries TRBV7-9 and TRBJ2-5; 10 bases agree with TRBD1. The germline V gene encodes CDR1 SEHNR and CDR2 FQNEAQ (reference sequence). V lost 0 bases and J lost 3; bases outside the gene matches: 4. This CDR3 comprises 16 residues. CDR3 coding DNA: TGTGCCAGCAGCTTAGCACCCGGACAGGGGGAAGAGACCCAGTACTTC. Translating it yields CASSLAPGQGEETQYF.

This clone was observed a single time. The chain is built from TRBV7-9 and TRBJ2-3, with 10 positions matching TRBD1. Germline V gene data show CDR1 as SEHNR and CDR2 as FQNEAQ (reference sequence). This CDR3 is built from 17 residues. V lost 5 bases, J lost 5 bases, and 13 bases stayed unmatched. The CDR3 loop reads CASSRSRRTGGKDTQYF. As DNA, the CDR3 is TGTGCCAGCAGCCGCAGTCGTCGGACAGGGGGGAAAGATACGCAGTATTTT.

This chain links TRBV2 with TRBJ2-1; 11 bases fit TRBD2. The germline CDR1 and CDR2 sequences are SNHLY and FYNNEI. The trim removed 8 bases at V and 10 bases at J, leaving 10 bases unmatched. The length of the CDR3 is 14 residues. In DNA, the CDR3 is TGTGCCAGCGGGGCTCTAGCGGGAGGATGGGAGCAGTTCTTC. This gives the protein CASGALAGGWEQFF. Complete variable domain (other parts from reference TRBV2 and TRBJ2-1): EPEVTQTPSHQVTQMGQEVILRCVPISNHLYFYWYRQILGQKVEFLVSFYNNEISEKSEIFDDQFSVERPDGSNFTLKIRSTKLEDSAMYFCASGALAGGWEQFFGPGTRLTVL.

The chain recombines TRBV28 with TRBJ2-7; D gene uncertain. Germline V lookup: CDR1 MDHEN, CDR2 SYDVKM. The CDR3 is 11 residues long. Trimming removed 7 bases from V and 5 bases from J, with 9 bases in between. CDR3 sequence reads: CASTFLNEQYF. The CDR3 bases are TGTGCCAGCACCTTCCTCAACGAGCAGTACTTC.

This chain joins TRBV7-6 and TRBJ1-1; a possible D gene is TRBD1 (6 bases). Germline loops: CDR1 SGHVS, CDR2 FNYEAQ. V was shortened by 3 bases and J by 0 bases, with 11 bases between the two germline ends. CDR3 length equals 15 residues. This chain's CDR3 is CASSFSTGMNTEAFF. The CDR3 nucleotides read TGTGCCAGCAGCTTTTCAACAGGGATGAACACTGAAGCTTTCTTT. The full variable domain, its missing parts supplied by reference TRBV7-6 and TRBJ1-1, is GAGVSQSPRYKVTKRGQDVALRCDPISGHVSLYWYRQALGQGPEFLTYFNYEAQQDKSGLPNDRFSAERPEGSISTLTIQRTEQRDSAMYRCASSFSTGMNTEAFFGQGTRLTVV.

This clone was seen only a few times. The chain carries TRBV7-9 and TRBJ2-2; 9 positions match TRBD1. Germline trimming cut 0 bases from V and 6 bases from J; bases unmatched to any gene: 2. This CDR3 is 15 amino acids long. Germline-derived CDR1 and CDR2 are SEHNR and FQNEAQ (reference sequence). DNA for the CDR3: TGTGCCAGCAGCTTAGCGAGGACAGGGGCCGGGGAGCTGTTTTTT. It specifies CASSLARTGAGELFF.

There are a few counts of this clone. This chain uses TRBV2 with TRBJ1-5; the D gene is possibly TRBD1 (5 bases). The V end was cut by 2 bases, the J end by 0 bases, with 8 bases between. This CDR3 is 15 amino acids long. From germline, CDR1 is SNHLY and CDR2 FYNNEI. In DNA form, the CDR3 reads TGTGCCAGCAGTGAAATCCAGGGTAGCAATCAGCCCCAGCATTTT. Residues: CASSEIQGSNQPQHF.

The chain is built from TRBV7-9 and TRBJ2-5; perhaps TRBD2 as D (6 bases). With the DNA end fitting TRBJ2-7 better, the J assignment may be wrong. Germline assignment: CDR1 SEHNR and CDR2 FQNEAQ (reference sequence). CDR3 length: 15 residues. The CDR3 loop is CASSGGQGRSYEQYF. The CDR3 DNA follows: TGTGCCAGCAGCGGAGGGCAGGGAAGATCCTACGAGCAGTACTTC.

J is TRBJ2-1 and V is TRBV6-5; TRBD2 aligns across 9 bases. V lost 6 bases to trimming and J lost 2 bases; unmatched junction nucleotides: 5. The V gene's germline CDR1 is MNHEY and CDR2 SVGAGI. The CDR3 runs to 15 residues. The CDR3 loop is CASSPGTSTYNEQFF. CDR3 in DNA: TGTGCCAGCAGCCCCGGGACTAGCACCTACAATGAGCAGTTCTTC.

The rearrangement joins TRBV19 to TRBJ2-1; TRBD1 might be the D (6 bases). There are 15 residues in the CDR3. Trimming stripped 5 bases from V and 8 bases from J, with 19 bases between. Germline lookup yields CDR1 LNHDA and CDR2 SQIVND (reference sequence). CDR3 residues: CASSPDRSDTDEQFF. DNA for the CDR3: TGTGCCAGTAGTCCAGACAGGTCCGATACGGATGAGCAGTTCTTC.

This sequence joins TRBV30 and TRBJ1-4; D remains unclear. V shed 1 base and J shed 0 bases, with 18 bases lying between them. This CDR3 has 18 residues. CDR1 GTSNPN and CDR2 SVGIG come from the germline V gene (reference sequence). The CDR3 loop reads CAWSGPPSYNATNEKLFF. The DNA for the CDR3 is TGTGCCTGGAGTGGACCTCCCTCTTACAACGCAACTAATGAAAAACTGTTTTTT. Based on the CDR3 plus reference TRBV30 and TRBJ1-4, the full variable domain is SQTIHQWPATLVQPVGSPLSLECTVEGTSNPNLYWYRQAAGRGLQLLFYSVGIGQISSEVPQNLSASRPQDRQFILSSKKLLLSDSGFYLCAWSGPPSYNATNEKLFFGSGTQLSVL.

The rearrangement joins TRBV2 to TRBJ2-7, with D unclear. Per germline, CDR1 SNHLY and CDR2 FYNNEI. The CDR3 has 14 residues. Trimming removed 3 bases at V and 1 base at J, with 10 bases between. CDR3 protein: CASSDVVTSYEQYF. The CDR3 DNA follows: TGTGCCAGCAGTGACGTAGTAACTTCCTACGAGCAGTACTTC.

The chain is built from TRBV7-6 and TRBJ1-2; D uncertain. The ends were cut back, 1 base at V and 6 bases at J, with 9 bases in the middle. Germline V gene data show CDR1 as SGHVS and CDR2 as FNYEAQ. The CDR3 is 13 residues long. This chain's CDR3 is CASSLVASDGYTF. The CDR3 DNA is TGTGCCAGCAGCTTAGTGGCTTCAGATGGCTACACCTTC. The full variable domain, completed using reference TRBV7-6 and TRBJ1-2, is GAGVSQSPRYKVTKRGQDVALRCDPISGHVSLYWYRQALGQGPEFLTYFNYEAQQDKSGLPNDRFSAERPEGSISTLTIQRTEQRDSAMYRCASSLVASDGYTFGSGTRLTVV.

This clone was observed a few times. CDR3 in amino acids: CATGDRKVGEKLFF. The CDR3 nucleotides are TGTGCCACCGGGGATCGTAAGGTGGGGGAAAAACTGTTTTTT. This chain links TRBV27 with TRBJ1-4, with no clear D. Trimming left V 10 bases short and J 8 bases short, with 20 bases between. This CDR3 is built from 14 residues. The germline V gene has CDR1 MNHEY and CDR2 SMNVEV (reference sequence).

The chain joins TRBV27 to TRBJ2-3, with 10 bases aligning to TRBD2. The germline gives CDR1 MNHEY, CDR2 SMNVEV (reference sequence). V was pared by 6 bases and J by 1 base, with 7 bases of the junction left unmatched. This CDR3 has 16 amino acids. CDR3: CASSQLGTSGTDTQYF. The CDR3 region has the DNA TGTGCCAGCAGCCAACTCGGGACTAGCGGCACAGATACGCAGTATTTT.